The 26 T cell receptor beta chains given below trace back to one sample, sequenced in a study of glioma-infiltrating T cells. Using RNA template, CDR3s of TCR alpha and beta were amplified with iRepertoire arm-PCR. TCRdb passed the multiplex PCR reads through MiXCR, listing each CDR3 protein once. Among 15,000 to 20,000 distinct CDR3 sequences listed, more than 45% were seen once. The sample taken for sequencing was glioma tissue, nonneoplastic brain tissue, or PBMCs (not recorded which). Receptors originate from a human donor with low-grade glioma or glioblastoma, undergoing nonglioma brain surgery, or in good health (not recorded which).

The chain recombines TRBV28 with TRBJ1-2; 8 nucleotides agree with TRBD1. In germline, CDR1 is MDHEN, CDR2 SYDVKM. CDR3 length: 14 amino acids. V trimming: 6 bases; J trimming: 4 bases; junction bases outside the gene matches: 7. CDR3 DNA sequence: TGTGCCAGCAGAAGGACAGGGACGCGCTATGGCTACACCTTC. This gives the protein CASRRTGTRYGYTF.

This clonotype was picked up a small number of times. This chain uses TRBV3-1 with TRBJ1-1, with TRBD1 matching over 12 bases. CDR1 and CDR2 (germline): LGHDT, YNNKEL (reference sequence). Unmatched junction bases numbered 9, after V lost 4 bases and J lost 3 bases. The CDR3 loop spans 17 amino acids. The CDR3 protein is CASSRNRDRGLDTEAFF. CDR3 bases: TGTGCCAGCAGCCGCAACCGGGACAGGGGGCTAGACACTGAAGCTTTCTTT.

The V gene is TRBV7-3, the J gene TRBJ1-6; TRBD1 is a possible D gene (5 bases). This CDR3 has 19 amino acids. The V gene's germline CDR1 is SGHTA and CDR2 FQGTGA. Trimming took off 2 bases at V and 7 bases at J, with 24 bases between the two ends. CDR3 loop: CASSLYVPFNTGENSPLHF. The CDR3 DNA is TGTGCCAGCAGCTTATACGTCCCCTTTAATACAGGAGAAAATTCACCCCTCCACTTT.

A word on this clonotype: A junction end diverges from the germline sequence, so it may reflect a read error. The rearrangement links TRBV28 to TRBJ1-1; no clear D gene. This CDR3 has 15 amino acids. The V gene's germline CDR1 is MDHEN and CDR2 SYDVKM. The CDR3 here is CASIFWVLVNTEAFF. The CDR3 DNA reads as TGTGCCAGCATTTTTTGGGTGCTCGTGAACACTGAGGCTTTCTTT.

This clonotype was seen more than once but under ten times. The rearrangement links TRBV15 to TRBJ1-1; 9 bases agree with TRBD1. CDR3 length: 15 amino acids. The germline V gene has CDR1 LNHNV and CDR2 YYDKDF (reference sequence). The ends lost 5 bases at V and 2 bases at J; junction bases unmatched: 6. The CDR3 sequence: CATSLGQGHNTEAFF. The DNA of the CDR3 is TGTGCCACCAGCCTGGGACAGGGACATAACACTGAAGCTTTCTTT.

The count of this clonotype is one. This sequence joins TRBV6-2 or TRBV6-3 and TRBJ2-3, with no clear D. Germline assignment: CDR1 MNHEY and CDR2 SVGEGT. The V and J ends lost 0 bases and 0 bases respectively, with 10 bases between them. The CDR3 length is 16 residues. CDR3 amino acids: CASSYSNIPSTDTQYF. Written as DNA, the CDR3 is TGTGCCAGCAGTTACTCCAACATACCGAGCACAGATACGCAGTATTTT.

A remark on this clonotype: A much larger clonotype is one base distant, so this may be a read error. V and J are TRBV9 and TRBJ1-2; D may be TRBD1 (5 bases). This CDR3 comprises 14 residues. Germline V gene sequence: CDR1 SGDLS, CDR2 YYNGEE. V was cut by 1 base and J by 5 bases, with 12 bases left in between. The CDR3 protein is CASSVSTSGYGYTF. Written as DNA, the CDR3 is TGTGCCAGCAGCGTATCTACGTCAGGGTATGGCTACACCTTC.

A note on this clonotype: This CDR3 is missing its conserved last phenylalanine or tryptophan, likely due to a read error. The chain couples TRBV18 to TRBJ1-5, with D perhaps TRBD1 (6 bases). The germline gives CDR1 KGHSH, CDR2 LQKENI. The CDR3 is 15 amino acids. V lost 3 bases to trimming and J lost 1 base, with 10 bases between them. CDR3 sequence (DNA): TGTGCCAGCTCACCCGGGACATTCAGCAATCAGCCCCAGCATCTT. It codes for CASSPGTFSNQPQHL.

Remarks on this clonotype: This could be a read error, since a much larger clone is one nucleotide away. V gene TRBV11-2 combines with J gene TRBJ1-1; no clear D gene. CDR1 SGHAT and CDR2 FQNNGV come from the germline V gene. There are 15 residues in the CDR3. V lost 2 bases, J lost 1 base, and 11 bases lay in between. Written as DNA, the CDR3 is TGTGCCAGCAGCTTACGCCTGACGGGGAACACTGAAGCTTTCTTT. The encoded protein is CASSLRLTGNTEAFF.

CDR3 coding DNA: TGTGCCAGCAGCTCCGGAAGGGAGACCCAGTACTTC. Translated: CASSSGRETQYF. V gene TRBV6-5 combines with J gene TRBJ2-5, with D hard to call. Germline CDR1 is MNHEY and CDR2 is SVGAGI. The CDR3 is 12 amino acids. The ends were cut back, 6 bases at V and 5 bases at J, with 10 bases in the middle.

V and J are TRBV18 and TRBJ2-7; 9 bases match TRBD1. Germline V gene sequence: CDR1 KGHSH, CDR2 LQKENI. V lost 2 bases to trimming and J lost 3 bases; unmatched junction nucleotides: 14. The CDR3 sequence is 18 residues long. The CDR3 region has the DNA TGTGCCAGCTCACCAACCTTTCCCCCGGCGACAGGGGGCTACGAGCAGTACTTC. It codes for CASSPTFPPATGGYEQYF.

This chain joins TRBV7-2 and TRBJ2-3, with 7 bases aligning to TRBD2. The CDR3 covers 14 residues. Germline CDR1 and CDR2: SGHTA and FQGNSA. V shed 1 base, J shed 4 bases, and the junction held 2 bases outside the gene matches. The CDR3: CASSLVGGPDTQYF. In DNA form, the CDR3 reads TGTGCCAGCAGCTTAGTGGGAGGGCCAGATACGCAGTATTTT.

As for this clonotype: A clone one base away is much larger, so this may be a read error. The chain links TRBV4-1 to TRBJ2-5, with TRBD2 matching 7 bases. The CDR3 has 14 residues. The germline V gene encodes CDR1 MGHRA and CDR2 YSYEKL. This CDR3 reads CACSQERGRQTQYF. The DNA of the CDR3 is TGCGCCTGCAGCCAAGAGCGGGGTCGGCAGACCCAGTACTTC.

The V and J genes are TRBV5-1 and TRBJ2-1; maybe TRBD2 (6 bases). Looked up from germline, CDR1 is SGHRS and CDR2 is YFSETQ. Trimming shortened V by 4 bases and J by 5 bases, and 13 bases separated the two germline ends. The CDR3 sequence is 14 residues long. DNA for the CDR3: TGCGCCAGCAGCCCCTCCCCGGGGGACAATGAGCAGTTCTTC. This gives the protein CASSPSPGDNEQFF.

The chain is built from TRBV28 and TRBJ2-7, with D perhaps TRBD2 (6 bases). There are 15 residues in the CDR3. The germline gives CDR1 MDHEN, CDR2 SYDVKM. Trimming cost V 4 bases and J 2 bases, with 15 bases left between them. CDR3 residues: CASSYSRTTPYEQYF. The CDR3 nucleotides read TGTGCCAGCAGTTACTCGAGGACTACCCCCTACGAGCAGTACTTC.

This clonotype has just one count. The V gene is TRBV20-1, the J gene TRBJ1-3; 7 nucleotides line up with TRBD1. The ends lost 4 bases at V and 0 bases at J; junction bases unmatched: 3. CDR1 is DFQATT and CDR2 is SNEGSKA in the germline V gene (reference sequence). CDR3 length equals 14 residues. CDR3 sequence reads: CSAKAGGSGNTIYF. The CDR3 DNA sequence: TGCAGTGCTAAGGCAGGGGGCTCTGGAAACACCATATATTTT.

The V gene is TRBV7-2, the J gene TRBJ2-7, with D possibly matching TRBD1 (7 bases). This CDR3 is 16 amino acids long. Germline assignment: CDR1 SGHTA and CDR2 FQGNSA. V was shortened by 2 bases and J by 6 bases, with 20 bases between the two germline ends. CDR3 nucleotides: TGTGCCAGCAGCTTAAGGCAGGGGGGCGGCAAGGGCGAGCAGTACTTC. Translating it yields CASSLRQGGGKGEQYF.

The genes are TRBV20-1 and TRBJ2-1; D gene unclear. Germline CDR1 reads DFQATT; CDR2 reads SNEGSKA (reference sequence). The V end lost 5 bases, the J end lost 0 bases, and 8 bases lay between the germline ends. This CDR3 has 13 amino acids. CDR3 loop: CSAPHGSYNEQFF. Here the CDR3 DNA reads TGCAGTGCTCCCCACGGCTCCTACAATGAGCAGTTCTTC.

This rearrangement joins TRBV20-1 to TRBJ1-5, with D hard to call. Trimming removed 3 bases at V and 7 bases at J, with 10 bases between. Germline loops: CDR1 DFQATT, CDR2 SNEGSKA (reference sequence). This CDR3 is 12 amino acids long. The CDR3 coding sequence is TGCAGTGCTAGCGAACCGGGACAGCCCCAGCATTTT. Residues: CSASEPGQPQHF.

Note on this clonotype: One end of the junction is discordant with germline, which a read error may explain. The chain's CDR3 is CSATGFDAEASF. The DNA of the CDR3 is TGCAGTGCTACAGGGTTTGACGCTGAAGCTTCCTTT. The genes are TRBV20-1 and TRBJ1-1; tentatively, D is TRBD1 (5 bases). In germline, CDR1 is DFQATT, CDR2 SNEGSKA (reference sequence). CDR3 length: 12 residues.

The chain employs TRBV30 and TRBJ2-1; D is possibly TRBD1 (5 bases). The CDR3 contains 14 residues. Trimming shortened V by 0 bases and J by 8 bases, and 14 bases separated the two germline ends. Germline CDR1 GTSNPN, CDR2 SVGIG (reference sequence). The CDR3 sequence is CAWSVLGREHEQFF. Written as DNA, the CDR3 is TGTGCCTGGAGTGTACTCGGCAGGGAACATGAGCAGTTCTTC.

Regarding this clonotype: This sequence may be a read error, since a much larger clone differs from it by one base. This rearrangement joins TRBV19 to TRBJ2-1; TRBD2 agrees at 11 bases. The CDR3 covers 15 residues. Germline V gene sequence: CDR1 LNHDA, CDR2 SQIVND (reference sequence). CDR3 in DNA: TGTGCCAGTAGAGCGGTTAGCGGGAGGGCCGATGAGCAGTCCTTC. Residues: CASRAVSGRADEQSF. Using reference TRBV19 and TRBJ2-1 for the parts outside the CDR3, the full variable domain is DGGITQSPKYLFRKEGQNVTLSCEQNLNHDAMYWYRQDPGQGLRLIYYSQIVNDFQKGDIAEGYSVSREKKESFPLTVTSAQKNPTAFYLCASRAVSGRADEQSFGPGTRLTVL.

As concerns this clonotype: A much bigger clone sits one base away, suggesting this may be a read error. This chain uses TRBV19 with TRBJ1-5; no firm D call. Germline CDR1 reads LNHDA; CDR2 reads SQIVND (reference sequence). Trimming left V 0 bases short and J 2 bases short, with 17 bases between. The CDR3 has 18 amino acids. As DNA, the CDR3 is TGTGCCAGTAGTATAGAGATAGTAGAGCAGTATGGCAATCAGCCCCAGCATTTT. Protein product: CASSIEIVEQYGNQPQHF.

The V and J genes are TRBV6-1 and TRBJ2-1; D might be TRBD2 (6 bases). Germline values: CDR1 MNHNS, CDR2 SASEGT. The CDR3 spans 16 residues. The V and J ends lost 7 bases and 10 bases respectively, with 26 bases between them. CDR3 coding DNA: TGTGCCAGCACCGCGAGGGCAGCTGGAGCCCGGGGGGAGCAGTTCTTC. Translated: CASTARAAGARGEQFF.

V and J are TRBV4-2 and TRBJ2-7; possibly TRBD1 for D (5 bases). The CDR3 sequence is 13 residues long. Germline CDR1 is LGHNA and CDR2 is YNFKEQ. V lost 5 bases to trimming and J lost 2 bases, with 10 bases between them. CDR3 region: CASSDSPTYEQYF. The DNA of the CDR3 is TGTGCCAGCAGCGACAGTCCCACCTACGAGCAGTACTTC.

In this sample, this clonotype turned up many times. CDR3 nucleotides: TGTGCCAGCAGTTCACCCAGTCAAGGCCGGGGCTATGGCTACACCTTC. It is translated as CASSSPSQGRGYGYTF. This chain uses TRBV27 with TRBJ1-2; D gene ambiguous. The CDR3 is made up of 16 amino acids. CDR1 and CDR2 from the germline V gene are MNHEY and SMNVEV (reference sequence). The V gene lost 4 bases and the J gene lost 4 bases, with 19 bases spanning the gap.